Described below is a single T cell receptor (beta chain) sequence and its context. Its target is not known. These data come from a study of cytomegalovirus exposure and HLA in healthy donors. The overall study: Later, an analysis reported that the 130 or so validation repertoires had used the same platform as the 550 to 750 first-cohort repertoires.

Study-wide results and caveats: As confirmed in vitro, three CMV-associated chains were specific for CMV antigens. The study labeled 170 or so TCR beta chains cytomegalovirus-associated.

The CDR3 extends over 17 amino acids. CDR1 is PRHDT, CDR2 FYEKMQ, per germline (reference sequence). With 2 bases removed from V and 3 bases from J, the gap between germline ends came to 17 bases. Profiling relied on immunoSEQ multiplex PCR, and the TCRdb table lists in-frame clones only, not all of them. The sample has about 110,000 clones, about 88% seen once. The clonotype comes from a woman under 30 in good health and CMV-seronegative. Sequences were obtained from PBMCs. The chain couples TRBV13 to TRBJ1-5; D is possibly TRBD1 (6 bases). The CDR3 spells CASSLRDLTGDNQPQHF. The CDR3 region has the DNA TGTGCCAGCAGCTTACGCGACTTGACAGGAGACAATCAGCCCCAGCATTTT. Full variable domain (remainder filled in from reference TRBV13 and TRBJ1-5): AAGVIQSPRHLIKEKRETATLKCYPIPRHDTVYWYQQGPGQDPQFLISFYEKMQSDKGSIPDRFSAQQFSDYHSELNMSSLELGDSALYFCASSLRDLTGDNQPQHFGDGTRLSIL.